Shown below are 16 T cell receptor beta chains from a single sample sequenced in a study of blood T cells in healthy people across ages. A J-beta primer mix and a sample-barcoded 5' primer were used in a second PCR of about 7 to 12 cycles. One entry per CDR3 protein, called by TCRdb with MiXCR from the 5' RACE reads. The data hold around 1.5 million distinct CDR3 sequences, with about 35% observed a single time. Material: blood. The receptor set was obtained from a woman in her 30s in good health.

In this sample, this clonotype turned up many times. The chain has TRBV25-1 and TRBJ1-5; 8 bases align to TRBD1. Trimming cost V 7 bases and J 5 bases; bases outside gene matches: 7. Germline CDR1 MGHDK, CDR2 SYGVNS. CDR3 size: 14 residues. The CDR3 here is CASIGQGRDQPQHF. CDR3 nucleotide sequence: TGTGCCAGCATTGGACAGGGACGGGATCAGCCCCAGCATTTT.

This clonotype was picked up a small number of times. The CDR3 DNA reads as TGCAGTGCCAGACAGGCCACCTTCGGGGCAGATACGCAGTATTTT. Protein product: CSARQATFGADTQYF. V usage is TRBV20-1 and J usage is TRBJ2-3, with D maybe TRBD1 (6 bases). CDR1 is DFQATT and CDR2 is SNEGSKA in the germline V gene (reference sequence). V was pared by 6 bases and J by 4 bases, with 20 bases between. CDR3 length: 15 residues.

This chain joins TRBV28 and TRBJ1-1; TRBD1 aligns across 7 bases. With V trimmed by 2 bases and J by 4 bases, 4 bases remained unmatched. The CDR3 is 14 amino acids. Looked up from germline, CDR1 is MDHEN and CDR2 is SYDVKM. CDR3 sequence reads: CASSLPTGTTEAFF. CDR3 coding DNA: TGTGCCAGCAGTTTACCGACAGGGACCACTGAAGCTTTCTTT.

The CDR3: CANTGLAGLSSYNEQFF. The CDR3 nucleotides read TGCGCCAACACCGGACTAGCGGGATTAAGCTCCTACAATGAGCAGTTCTTC. The chain links TRBV5-1 to TRBJ2-1; 12 bases are a match to TRBD2. The CDR3 loop spans 17 amino acids. Per germline, CDR1 SGHRS and CDR2 YFSETQ. The J segment lost 0 bases and the V segment lost 9 bases, leaving 10 bases of the junction unmatched.

V usage is TRBV27 and J usage is TRBJ2-7; weak D call: TRBD1 (5 bases). Germline V lookup: CDR1 MNHEY, CDR2 SMNVEV (reference sequence). The CDR3 is 15 amino acids. The germline V and J ends were trimmed by 0 bases and 2 bases, with 11 bases remaining between them. CDR3 DNA: TGTGCCAGCAGTTTATCCGTCAGGGCCCCCTACGAGCAGTACTTC. It yields the protein CASSLSVRAPYEQYF.

As regards this clonotype: Germline is not matched at one junction end, which may reflect a read error. The CDR3: CASRPPTDYYSYTF. For the CDR3, the DNA is TGTGCCAGCAGACCACCGACAGACTACTATAGCTACACCTTC. This chain connects TRBV5-5 to TRBJ1-2; the D gene is possibly TRBD1 (5 bases). The CDR3 contains 14 residues. Looked up from germline, CDR1 is SGHKS and CDR2 is YYEKEE (reference sequence).

The V and J genes are TRBV10-2 and TRBJ1-6, with D hard to call. V was pared by 1 base and J by 8 bases, with 6 bases between. The CDR3 runs 13 residues. The germline V gene encodes CDR1 WSHSY and CDR2 SAAADI. The CDR3 loop reads CASSELRDSPLHF. CDR3 nucleotides: TGCGCCAGCAGTGAGTTGAGGGATTCACCCCTCCACTTT.

V gene TRBV6-6 combines with J gene TRBJ1-2; perhaps TRBD1 as D (5 bases). Trimming left V 5 bases short and J 0 bases short, with 19 bases between. CDR3 length: 17 amino acids. Per the germline V gene, CDR1 is MNHNY and CDR2 is SVGAGI (reference sequence). CDR3 amino acids: CASSPRGVGYTNYGYTF. The CDR3 DNA follows: TGTGCCAGCAGTCCTCGGGGGGTAGGGTACACTAACTATGGCTACACCTTC.

This clonotype appeared a few times. V and J are TRBV7-9 and TRBJ2-1, with a possible D match to TRBD1 (6 bases). Per the germline V gene, CDR1 is SEHNR and CDR2 is FQNEAQ (reference sequence). Trimming stripped 5 bases from V and 7 bases from J, with 21 bases between. The CDR3 has 16 amino acids. DNA of the CDR3: TGTGCCAGCAGCCAAGGTGGGGCAGGGGTGCGGAATGAGCAGTTCTTC. This gives the protein CASSQGGAGVRNEQFF.

The chain couples TRBV7-6 to TRBJ2-5; the D gene is possibly TRBD1 (5 bases). This CDR3 is built from 13 residues. With 2 bases removed from V and 4 bases from J, the gap between germline ends came to 8 bases. Germline CDR1 reads SGHVS; CDR2 reads FNYEAQ. The CDR3 coding sequence is TGTGCCAGCAGCTTACACAGGCCAGAGACCCAGTACTTC. Translation: CASSLHRPETQYF. The variable domain in full, completed from reference TRBV7-6 and TRBJ2-5, reads GAGVSQSPRYKVTKRGQDVALRCDPISGHVSLYWYRQALGQGPEFLTYFNYEAQQDKSGLPNDRFSAERPEGSISTLTIQRTEQRDSAMYRCASSLHRPETQYFGPGTRLLVL.

The DNA of the CDR3 is TGTGCCAGCCATAGATTGGGGAGCCGAGAAGATGGCTACACCTTC. Its protein product is CASHRLGSREDGYTF. The rearrangement uses TRBV11-2 and TRBJ1-2, with D unresolved. The CDR3 contains 15 residues. The germline gives CDR1 SGHAT, CDR2 FQNNGV. Trimming took off 8 bases at V and 6 bases at J, with 22 bases between the two ends.

This rearrangement joins TRBV3-1 to TRBJ2-1; the D is unclear. Trimming left V 0 bases short and J 8 bases short, with 14 bases between. The CDR3 length is 15 residues. Germline-derived CDR1 and CDR2 are LGHDT and YNNKEL (reference sequence). CDR3 DNA sequence: TGTGCCAGCAGCCAAGATTACGCTGCTTCCTATGAGCAGTTCTTC. The encoded protein is CASSQDYAASYEQFF.

The chain uses TRBV7-9 and TRBJ2-1; 15 nucleotides match TRBD2. The V gene's germline CDR1 is SEHNR and CDR2 FQNEAQ (reference sequence). Germline trimming cut 1 base from V and 10 bases from J; bases unmatched to any gene: 17. This CDR3 has 20 residues. CDR3 in amino acids: CASSLGPGLAGGTPLGEQFF. The DNA of the CDR3 is TGTGCCAGCAGCTTAGGTCCGGGACTAGCGGGGGGAACGCCCTTGGGAGAGCAGTTCTTC.

V and J are TRBV5-1 and TRBJ2-5; TRBD1 agrees at 10 bases. V dropped 3 bases and J dropped 4; count of bases not matched to a gene: 6. Germline loops: CDR1 SGHRS, CDR2 YFSETQ. This CDR3 has 15 amino acids. This CDR3 is CASSSHWDRGETQYF. The CDR3 region has the DNA TGCGCCAGCAGCTCTCACTGGGACAGGGGAGAGACCCAGTACTTC.

This clonotype was counted between two and nine times. This sequence joins TRBV29-1 and TRBJ1-2; the D gene is possibly TRBD1 (6 bases). Trimming cost V 7 bases and J 1 base, with 13 bases left between them. CDR1 SQVTM and CDR2 ANQGSEA come from the germline V gene. The length of the CDR3 is 13 residues. The CDR3 DNA follows: TGCAGCGAACGACAGGAGATTAACTATGGCTACACCTTC. Protein product: CSERQEINYGYTF. Complete variable domain (other parts from reference TRBV29-1 and TRBJ1-2): SAVISQKPSRDICQRGTSLTIQCQVDSQVTMMFWYRQQPGQSLTLIATANQGSEATYESGFVIDKFPISRPNLTFSTLTVSNMSPEDSSIYLCSERQEINYGYTFGSGTRLTVV.

In nucleotides, the CDR3 is TGCAGTGCTAGGGGAGTTGCGGGAGTATACAATGAGCAGTTCTTC. This encodes CSARGVAGVYNEQFF. The chain combines TRBV20-1 with TRBJ2-1; 7 positions agree with TRBD2. Germline trimming cut 3 bases from V and 4 bases from J; bases unmatched to any gene: 9. This CDR3 is built from 15 residues. Germline CDR1 DFQATT, CDR2 SNEGSKA (reference sequence).